The 28 T cell receptor beta chains reported below all come from one sample, sequenced in a study of early T cells in non-severe SARS-CoV-2 infection. TCRdb re-derived calls from the 5' RACE reads in MiXCR, one entry per CDR3 protein. Of under 90,000 distinct CDR3 sequences in the sample, about 13% were seen once. Specimen: whole blood. These receptors originate from an adult who was a healthcare worker with PCR-confirmed SARS-CoV-2 infection or an uninfected control (not recorded which).

This clonotype has ten or more counts. V gene TRBV27 combines with J gene TRBJ2-1, with a tentative D call TRBD2 (5 bases). The ends were cut back, 2 bases at V and 7 bases at J, with 9 bases in the middle. Germline CDR1 and CDR2: MNHEY and SMNVEV (reference sequence). This CDR3 spans 13 amino acids. CDR3 loop: CASSLAGGNEQFF. In DNA form, the CDR3 reads TGTGCCAGCAGTTTAGCAGGCGGGAATGAGCAGTTCTTC.

This clonotype has just a few counts. This chain uses TRBV3-1 with TRBJ1-3; D unclear. The CDR3 consists of 17 residues. Germline V lookup: CDR1 LGHDT, CDR2 YNNKEL (reference sequence). V was trimmed by 4 bases and J by 3 bases, leaving 19 bases between them. Here the CDR3 reads CASSPELGQPRGNTIYF. The CDR3 bases are TGTGCCAGCAGCCCAGAACTTGGCCAGCCACGTGGAAACACCATATATTTT.

This clonotype was seen repeatedly, ten times or more. CDR3 region: CASSLRVEETQYF. The CDR3 region has the DNA TGTGCCAGCAGTTTACGGGTAGAGGAGACCCAGTACTTC. The J gene is TRBJ2-5, the V gene TRBV12-3 or TRBV12-4; D not certain. This CDR3 is built from 13 residues. The ends were cut back, 2 bases at V and 5 bases at J, with 9 bases in the middle.

This clonotype appeared a few times. The chain uses TRBV5-1 and TRBJ2-2; 7 nucleotides line up with TRBD1. The V gene end was trimmed by 3 bases and the J gene end by 1 base; junction bases not matched to a gene: 0. The CDR3 is made up of 14 amino acids. The germline V gene has CDR1 SGHRS and CDR2 YFSETQ. The CDR3 bases are TGCGCCAGCAGCTGGACAGGGAACACCGGGGAGCTGTTTTTT. It codes for CASSWTGNTGELFF.

This clonotype showed up just a few times. V usage is TRBV4-1 and J usage is TRBJ2-3; perhaps TRBD2 as D (5 bases). In germline, CDR1 is MGHRA, CDR2 YSYEKL. V shed 1 base and J shed 8 bases, with 10 bases lying between them. The CDR3 contains 13 residues. CDR3 DNA: TGCGCCAGCAGCCAAGTGGGAGACTCTACGCAGTATTTT. It yields the protein CASSQVGDSTQYF.

In this sample, this clonotype turned up many times. The rearrangement uses TRBV29-1 and TRBJ1-1; 9 bases match TRBD1. This CDR3 has 12 residues. Germline CDR1 is SQVTM and CDR2 is ANQGSEA. Unmatched junction bases numbered 4, after V lost 1 base and J lost 10 bases. CDR3 residues: CSVEGDRDGAFF. CDR3 DNA sequence: TGCAGCGTTGAAGGGGACAGGGACGGAGCTTTCTTT.

This sequence joins TRBV24-1 and TRBJ2-1, with TRBD2 identical over 13 bases. The length of the CDR3 is 13 residues. Germline V CDR1 and CDR2: KGHDR, SFDVKD. Trimming took 4 bases from V and 13 from J; bases not matched to a gene: 3. For the CDR3, the DNA is TGTGCCACCAGTGAGTGGACTAGCGGGAGACAGTTCTTC. This gives the protein CATSEWTSGRQFF.

This rearrangement joins TRBV2 to TRBJ1-1; D gene unclear. Between the trimmed V and J ends, which lost 6 bases and 0 bases, there was a span of 14 bases. Germline-derived CDR1 and CDR2 are SNHLY and FYNNEI. The CDR3 covers 15 residues. Here the CDR3 reads CASRGPGGMNTEAFF. CDR3 sequence (DNA): TGTGCCAGCAGGGGCCCGGGAGGCATGAACACTGAAGCTTTCTTT.

The CDR3 DNA is TGTGCCACCAGTGAGAACCGGGACCTATATACGCAGTATTTT. The encoded protein is CATSENRDLYTQYF. The rearrangement links TRBV24-1 to TRBJ2-3, with D perhaps TRBD1 or TRBD2 (5 bases each). Germline loops: CDR1 KGHDR, CDR2 SFDVKD. The CDR3 spans 14 residues. The ends were cut back, 4 bases at V and 7 bases at J, with 14 bases in the middle.

This clonotype was observed a few times. The CDR3 reads CATSDFKTGDGLAIEQFF. CDR3 nucleotide sequence: TGTGCCACCAGTGACTTTAAGACCGGTGATGGTCTGGCAATCGAGCAGTTCTTC. This chain connects TRBV24-1 to TRBJ2-1; D is uncertain. The germline V and J ends were trimmed by 4 bases and 10 bases, with 28 bases remaining between them. This CDR3 spans 18 amino acids. Germline V gene sequence: CDR1 KGHDR, CDR2 SFDVKD.

The chain carries TRBV2 and TRBJ1-6; D may be TRBD1 (6 bases). This CDR3 comprises 13 residues. The V gene's germline CDR1 is SNHLY and CDR2 FYNNEI. Trimming took off 7 bases at V and 7 bases at J, with 11 bases between the two ends. CDR3 bases: TGTGCCAGCAACAGGGCGGCGAATTCACCCCTCCACTTT. Protein: CASNRAANSPLHF. The whole variable domain, remainder taken from reference TRBV2 and TRBJ1-6, is EPEVTQTPSHQVTQMGQEVILRCVPISNHLYFYWYRQILGQKVEFLVSFYNNEISEKSEIFDDQFSVERPDGSNFTLKIRSTKLEDSAMYFCASNRAANSPLHFGNGTRLTVT.

This clonotype appeared many times. The gene calls are TRBV4-1 and TRBJ2-7; 13 nucleotides line up with TRBD2. This CDR3 has 18 amino acids. V trimming: 5 bases; J trimming: 4 bases; junction bases outside the gene matches: 14. Germline V lookup: CDR1 MGHRA, CDR2 YSYEKL. The CDR3: CASSFKTSGGPVGYEQYF. CDR3 nucleotide sequence: TGCGCCAGCAGCTTCAAGACTAGCGGGGGGCCTGTCGGGTACGAGCAGTACTTC.

V is TRBV7-6 and J is TRBJ2-5; 9 bases fit TRBD1. Germline assignment: CDR1 SGHVS and CDR2 FNYEAQ. The CDR3 runs 15 residues. The junction had 5 bases not matched to a gene; V was cut back by 1 base and J by 5 bases. DNA for the CDR3: TGTGCCAGCAGCTTAGTGGGCGACAGGGGGGAGACCCAGTACTTC. This gives the protein CASSLVGDRGETQYF.

This clonotype was seen a few times. This chain connects TRBV20-1 to TRBJ2-7; TRBD2 aligns across 11 bases. V lost 1 base to trimming and J lost 4 bases; unmatched junction nucleotides: 6. This CDR3 has 15 amino acids. From germline, CDR1 is DFQATT and CDR2 SNEGSKA (reference sequence). The CDR3 is CSARVTSGRGYEQYF. The CDR3 DNA follows: TGCAGTGCTAGAGTCACTAGCGGGAGAGGATACGAGCAGTACTTC.

This clonotype was picked up a small number of times. V usage is TRBV20-1 and J usage is TRBJ2-3; D is unclear. The V end was cut by 1 base, the J end by 13 bases, with 3 bases between. This CDR3 has 8 residues. Germline lookup yields CDR1 DFQATT and CDR2 SNEGSKA (reference sequence). The CDR3 here is CSARGEYF. CDR3 DNA sequence: TGCAGTGCTAGAGGAGAGTATTTT.

The CDR3 loop is CASSPRRLNTGELFF. In nucleotides, the CDR3 is TGCGCCAGCAGCCCCCGGCGACTAAACACCGGGGAGCTGTTTTTT. The chain links TRBV4-1 to TRBJ2-2, with D possibly being TRBD2 (5 bases). The CDR3 loop spans 15 amino acids. V was shortened by 4 bases and J by 2 bases, with 11 bases between the two germline ends. Germline CDR1 is MGHRA and CDR2 is YSYEKL.

The rearrangement uses TRBV7-2 and TRBJ1-4; D is unresolved. V shed 2 bases and J shed 2 bases, with 9 bases lying between them. The CDR3 has 15 amino acids. Germline V gives CDR1 SGHTA, CDR2 FQGNSA. The chain's CDR3 is CASSLTGITNEKLFF. The CDR3 bases are TGTGCCAGCAGCTTAACTGGGATCACTAATGAAAAACTGTTTTTT.

This clonotype was observed many times. The chain recombines TRBV7-3 with TRBJ2-1, with D possibly TRBD2 on 5 matching bases. The CDR3 is 15 residues long. The V end lost 3 bases, the J end lost 0 bases, and 9 bases lay between the germline ends. The germline gives CDR1 SGHTA, CDR2 FQGTGA. The CDR3 DNA reads TGTGCCAGCAGCTTTACTGGGAGCTCCTACAATGAGCAGTTCTTC. Its translation: CASSFTGSSYNEQFF.

CDR3 sequence reads: CASSSSRYRGPSEKLFF. For the CDR3, the DNA is TGCGCCAGCAGCTCGAGCCGATACAGGGGACCCAGTGAAAAACTGTTTTTT. The rearrangement links TRBV4-1 to TRBJ1-4, with TRBD1 identical over 7 bases. CDR1 is MGHRA and CDR2 is YSYEKL in the germline V gene. The CDR3 is 17 amino acids. Germline trimming cut 5 bases from V and 7 bases from J; bases unmatched to any gene: 16.

The chain recombines TRBV3-1 with TRBJ2-7, with 9 bases identical to TRBD2. The CDR3 totals 16 residues. V lost 4 bases, J lost 5 bases, and 12 bases stayed unmatched. Germline V gene lookup returns CDR1 LGHDT and CDR2 YNNKEL (reference sequence). This chain's CDR3 is CASSPSREGLNNEQYF. CDR3 DNA: TGTGCCAGCAGCCCATCGCGGGAGGGCCTAAATAACGAGCAGTACTTC.

The rearrangement joins TRBV2 to TRBJ2-5, with 9 bases identical to TRBD1. The V segment lost 5 bases and the J segment 3 bases; nucleotides outside the gene matches: 7. CDR1 is SNHLY and CDR2 is FYNNEI in the germline V gene. The CDR3 contains 15 residues. In DNA, the CDR3 is TGTGCCAGCAGTTCCACCGGGACAGGGAAAGAGACCCAGTACTTC. Its translation: CASSSTGTGKETQYF. The full variable domain, in which reference TRBV2 and TRBJ2-5 provide the parts outside the CDR3, is EPEVTQTPSHQVTQMGQEVILRCVPISNHLYFYWYRQILGQKVEFLVSFYNNEISEKSEIFDDQFSVERPDGSNFTLKIRSTKLEDSAMYFCASSSTGTGKETQYFGPGTRLLVL.

This clonotype appeared many times. The chain has TRBV5-1 and TRBJ2-7; TRBD1 agrees at 8 bases. In germline, CDR1 is SGHRS, CDR2 YFSETQ. With V trimmed by 5 bases and J by 0 bases, 7 bases remained unmatched. The CDR3 sequence is 15 residues long. CDR3 nucleotide sequence: TGCGCCAGCAGTTCAATCGGGACAGGCTCCTACGAGCAGTACTTC. The encoded protein is CASSSIGTGSYEQYF.

This clonotype appeared many times. At one end, the junction sequence differs from germline, possibly due to a read error. The chain employs TRBV7-9 and TRBJ2-1, with D unclear. Germline CDR1 reads SEHNR; CDR2 reads FQNEAQ (reference sequence). The CDR3 spans 14 residues. CDR3 protein: CASSLGSSYNEQFF. CDR3 in DNA: TGTGCCAGCAGTTTAGGCAGCTCCTACAATGAGCAGTTCTTC.

There are many counts of this clonotype. The gene calls are TRBV3-1 and TRBJ2-7; no clear D. Trimming took off 1 base at V and 6 bases at J, with 10 bases between the two ends. The CDR3 consists of 13 residues. Germline CDR1 reads LGHDT; CDR2 reads YNNKEL (reference sequence). The CDR3, as DNA: TGTGCCAGCAGCCAAGCAGGATTAAGCGAGCAGTACTTC. Translated, it gives CASSQAGLSEQYF.

This clonotype came up a few times. The chain carries TRBV2 and TRBJ1-2; D is possibly TRBD1 (5 bases). The V gene lost 4 bases and the J gene lost 7 bases, with 10 bases spanning the gap. This CDR3 region has 12 residues. Germline V gives CDR1 SNHLY, CDR2 FYNNEI. CDR3 residues: CASSVRARGYTF. The CDR3 DNA reads as TGTGCCAGCAGTGTCAGGGCGCGTGGCTACACCTTC.

This clonotype was recorded many times. V usage is TRBV28 and J usage is TRBJ2-1; the match to TRBD2 covers 8 bases. V lost 5 bases, J lost 2 bases, and 14 bases stayed unmatched. There are 18 residues in the CDR3. Germline V gene lookup returns CDR1 MDHEN and CDR2 SYDVKM. CDR3 nucleotides: TGTGCCAGCAGTCCCGGCTTAGGAGCGGGAGCAACCTACAATGAGCAGTTCTTC. This translates into CASSPGLGAGATYNEQFF.

This clonotype was seen a handful of times. The rearrangement joins TRBV3-1 to TRBJ2-4; TRBD1 is a possible D gene (6 bases). The CDR3 is 22 residues long. Trimming pared 4 bases from V and 0 bases from J, leaving 31 bases between. Per the germline V gene, CDR1 is LGHDT and CDR2 is YNNKEL (reference sequence). CDR3 sequence: CASSRTTSRHRDLSLAKNIQYF. The CDR3 DNA reads as TGTGCCAGCAGCCGCACCACATCACGACACAGGGACCTATCTCTAGCCAAAAACATTCAGTACTTC.

V and J are TRBV12-3 or TRBV12-4 and TRBJ2-1; D call uncertain. There are 14 residues in the CDR3. Trimming cost V 5 bases and J 0 bases, with 8 bases left between them. Written as DNA, the CDR3 is TGTGCCAGCAGTGTTGGGCGCTCCTACAATGAGCAGTTCTTC. Its protein is CASSVGRSYNEQFF.